A selection of T cell receptor beta chains follows, all from one sample in a study of T cell changes during pregnancy in multiple sclerosis. Sequencing was performed with immunoSEQ multiplex PCR; in TCRdb, only in-frame clones are kept and a portion is missing. The sample carries 25,000 to 35,000 clones, roughly 87% recorded once. Sequences were derived from CD8+ T cells from peripheral blood mononuclear cells, sampled in the second trimester of pregnancy. These receptors originate from a female donor with multiple sclerosis, enrolled in a pregnancy study. Both conserved end residues are part of each CDR3. Each record gives: D gene, V gene, CDR3 protein. The D gene is left open where the match is weak.

d_gene: TRBD1; v_gene: TRBV7-9; CDR3aa: CASSPTGAGDQPQHF
d_gene: TRBD1; v_gene: TRBV4-1; CDR3aa: CASSYRTGEDQPQHF
d_gene: TRBD1; v_gene: TRBV6-5; CDR3aa: CASSRGQGYEKLFF
d_gene: TRBD1; v_gene: TRBV15; CDR3aa: CATSRDNRGNSPLHF
d_gene: .; v_gene: TRBV28; CDR3aa: CASSLFRVQPQHF
d_gene: .; v_gene: TRBV13; CDR3aa: CASSHRHLSGNTIYF
d_gene: TRBD1; v_gene: TRBV18; CDR3aa: CASSPRQGPQGAFF
d_gene: .; v_gene: TRBV7-7; CDR3aa: CASSSTVQETQYF
d_gene: .; v_gene: TRBV4-3; CDR3aa: CASSQEWGAASREQFF
d_gene: .; v_gene: TRBV27; CDR3aa: CASSLSWGVETQYF
d_gene: .; v_gene: TRBV25-1; CDR3aa: CASSEGSGYEQYF
d_gene: .; v_gene: TRBV28; CDR3aa: CASSSDYDKETQYF
d_gene: TRBD1; v_gene: TRBV7-9; CDR3aa: CASSAGTENTDTQYF
d_gene: .; v_gene: TRBV19; CDR3aa: CATLTDTGELFF
d_gene: TRBD1; v_gene: TRBV27; CDR3aa: CASSLSGTVYGYTF
d_gene: .; v_gene: TRBV19; CDR3aa: CASSMYGGPYEQYF
d_gene: TRBD1; v_gene: TRBV7-9; CDR3aa: CASSDRGSYEQYF
d_gene: TRBD2; v_gene: TRBV7-2; CDR3aa: CASSLSSGRAGTGELFF
d_gene: TRBD2; v_gene: TRBV9; CDR3aa: CASSGVAGGNTGELFF
d_gene: TRBD1; v_gene: TRBV2; CDR3aa: CASSVYRGQAWGTEAFF
d_gene: .; v_gene: TRBV6-1; CDR3aa: CASSEGGSNEKLFF
d_gene: .; v_gene: TRBV21-1; CDR3aa: CASSKIDWGQRRSPLHF
d_gene: TRBD1; v_gene: TRBV2; CDR3aa: CASSGTGGVRTDTQYF
d_gene: TRBD1; v_gene: TRBV29-1; CDR3aa: CSVGTGEDSPLHF
d_gene: .; v_gene: TRBV7-7; CDR3aa: CASSPGIVTGELFF
d_gene: .; v_gene: TRBV4-1; CDR3aa: CASSQDHTLYGYTF
d_gene: .; v_gene: TRBV6-4; CDR3aa: CASSQGKNTEAFF
d_gene: .; v_gene: TRBV13; CDR3aa: CASSPERGNEQFF
d_gene: TRBD2; v_gene: TRBV5-1; CDR3aa: CASQWTSGGDEQFF
d_gene: .; v_gene: TRBV29-1; CDR3aa: CSVEQGSNYGYTF
d_gene: .; v_gene: TRBV7-9; CDR3aa: CASSLAGGEQYF
d_gene: TRBD1; v_gene: TRBV6-1; CDR3aa: CASSGETGGLNEQFF
d_gene: TRBD1; v_gene: TRBV30; CDR3aa: CAWSVGDRHTEAFF
d_gene: .; v_gene: TRBV28; CDR3aa: CASSPPEGAHDTQYF
d_gene: .; v_gene: TRBV5-1; CDR3aa: CASSLAGGLYEQYF
d_gene: TRBD1; v_gene: TRBV27; CDR3aa: CASSSFLTGVGEQYF
d_gene: .; v_gene: TRBV2; CDR3aa: CASSEIRNTEAFF
d_gene: TRBD2; v_gene: TRBV7-3; CDR3aa: CASSLIAGGSDTQYF
d_gene: .; v_gene: TRBV20-1; CDR3aa: CSAPLYNEQFF
d_gene: TRBD1; v_gene: TRBV27; CDR3aa: CASSFDRGTGELFF
d_gene: TRBD1; v_gene: TRBV6-5; CDR3aa: CASSYYQGANEKLFF
d_gene: TRBD2; v_gene: TRBV10-2; CDR3aa: CASGTRDVVEQYF